Below, 2 T cell receptor beta chains from the same sample are listed, as sequenced in a study of blood T cell repertoires in COVID-19. The data were produced by immunoSEQ multiplex PCR, yet TCRdb's version contains in-frame clones alone and is incomplete. The repertoire has 110,000 to 150,000 clones, more than 85% of them found once; the top ten carry around 3.2%. Sequenced input: peripheral blood. Receptors originate from a man aged 60 to 69 with active or convalescent COVID-19.

This clone appeared a few times. The chain is built from TRBV19 and TRBJ1-1; D might be TRBD1 (5 bases). Germline CDR1 and CDR2: LNHDA and SQIVND (reference sequence). V shed 5 bases and J shed 1 base, with 8 bases lying between them. The CDR3 is made up of 13 amino acids. The CDR3 DNA follows: TGTGCCAGTAGTTTCGACAGGAACACTGAAGCTTTCTTT. Encoded protein: CASSFDRNTEAFF.

The chain has TRBV7-7 and TRBJ2-5, with 9 bases fitting TRBD1. The CDR3 consists of 15 residues. Looked up from germline, CDR1 is SSHAT and CDR2 is FNYEAQ (reference sequence). Losses at the gene ends were 6 bases for V and 5 bases for J; bases not matched to a gene: 10. CDR3 amino acids: CASSESGTGMETQYF. The CDR3 region has the DNA TGTGCCAGCAGTGAATCAGGGACAGGGATGGAGACCCAGTACTTC.